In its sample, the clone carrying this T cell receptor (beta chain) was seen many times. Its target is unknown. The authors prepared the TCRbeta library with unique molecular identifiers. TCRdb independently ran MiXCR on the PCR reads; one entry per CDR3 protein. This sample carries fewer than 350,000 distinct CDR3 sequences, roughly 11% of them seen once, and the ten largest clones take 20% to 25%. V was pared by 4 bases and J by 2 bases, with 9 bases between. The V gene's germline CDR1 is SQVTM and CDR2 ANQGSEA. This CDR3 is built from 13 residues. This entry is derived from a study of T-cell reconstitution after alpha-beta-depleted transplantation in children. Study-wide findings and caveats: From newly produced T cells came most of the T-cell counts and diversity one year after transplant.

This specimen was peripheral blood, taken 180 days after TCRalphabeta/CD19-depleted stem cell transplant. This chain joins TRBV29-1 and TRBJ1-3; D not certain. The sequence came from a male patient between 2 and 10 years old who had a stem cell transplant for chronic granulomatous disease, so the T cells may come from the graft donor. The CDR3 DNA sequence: TGCAGCGTTGTCGCCAGAGCTGGAAACACCATATATTTT. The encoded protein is CSVVARAGNTIYF.